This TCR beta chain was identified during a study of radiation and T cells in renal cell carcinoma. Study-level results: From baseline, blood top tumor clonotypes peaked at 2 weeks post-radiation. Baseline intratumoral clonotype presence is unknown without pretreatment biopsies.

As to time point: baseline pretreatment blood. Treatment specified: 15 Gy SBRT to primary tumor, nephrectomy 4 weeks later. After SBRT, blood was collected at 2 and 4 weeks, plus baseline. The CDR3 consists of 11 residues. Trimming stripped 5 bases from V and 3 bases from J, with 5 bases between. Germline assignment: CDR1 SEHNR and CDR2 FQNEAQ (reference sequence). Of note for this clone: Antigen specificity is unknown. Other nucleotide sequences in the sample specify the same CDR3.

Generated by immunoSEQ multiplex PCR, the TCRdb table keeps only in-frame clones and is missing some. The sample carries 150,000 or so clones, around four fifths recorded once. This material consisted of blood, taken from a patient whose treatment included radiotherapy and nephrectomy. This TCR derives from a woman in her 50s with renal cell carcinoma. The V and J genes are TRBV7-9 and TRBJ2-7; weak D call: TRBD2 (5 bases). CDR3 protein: CASSRGYEQYF. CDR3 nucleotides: TGTGCCAGCAGCCGGGGCTACGAGCAGTACTTC.